This is a list of T cell receptor beta chains from one sample in a study of beta chain features in type 1 diabetes. TCRdb's table, derived via immunoSEQ multiplex PCR, lists solely in-frame clones and lacks some. The repertoire holds approximately 24,000 clones, 49% seen once, with 0.3% in the top ten. The source material was stem cell memory CD4+ T cells from blood. The receptors were gathered from a young man with type 1 diabetes. CDR3s include the opening cysteine and the closing phenylalanine or tryptophan. Each record gives: V gene, clone size, D gene, J gene, CDR3 protein, CDR3 DNA. The D gene is left open where the match is weak. Where a row states a size, it is once, few, many or the class of an expanded clone; other rows omit it.

TRBV29-1	few	TRBD1	TRBJ1-1	CSVAGGNTEAFF	TGCAGCGTTGCAGGGGGGAACACTGAAGCTTTCTTT
TRBV5-4	.	TRBD1	TRBJ2-2	CASSLTGDAGELFF	TGTGCCAGCAGCTTGACAGGGGACGCCGGGGAGCTGTTTTTT
TRBV6-1	.	.	TRBJ2-7	CASSDAYEQYF	TGTGCCAGCAGTGACGCCTACGAGCAGTACTTC
TRBV7-9	few	.	TRBJ2-7	CASSFGVYEQYF	TGTGCCAGCAGCTTCGGGGTCTACGAGCAGTACTTC
TRBV11-2	few	TRBD1	TRBJ2-7	CASSHTGGYEQYF	TGTGCCAGCAGCCACACAGGGGGCTACGAGCAGTACTTC
TRBV2	few	TRBD2	TRBJ2-3	CASSATSGSTDTQYF	TGTGCCAGCAGCGCAACTAGCGGTAGCACAGATACGCAGTATTTT
TRBV9	.	TRBD2	TRBJ2-3	CASSVGLAGGSTDTQYF	TGTGCCAGCAGCGTAGGACTAGCGGGGGGGAGCACAGATACGCAGTATTTT
TRBV9	.	TRBD2	TRBJ2-7	CASSSERGRYEQYF	TGTGCCAGCAGCTCCGAGCGGGGACGCTACGAGCAGTACTTC
TRBV14	.	.	TRBJ2-6	CASSQGGLISGANVLTF	TGTGCCAGCAGCCAAGGGGGACTCATCTCTGGGGCCAACGTCCTGACTTTC
TRBV9	few	.	TRBJ2-3	CASSGQGLNTDTQYF	TGTGCCAGCAGCGGGCAGGGTCTAAACACAGATACGCAGTATTTT
TRBV18	few	.	TRBJ2-7	CASSPGALSYEQYF	TGTGCCAGCTCACCAGGGGCCCTCTCCTACGAGCAGTACTTC
TRBV18	few	.	TRBJ2-7	CASSPDSYSYEQYF	TGTGCCAGCTCACCGGACAGTTACTCCTACGAGCAGTACTTC
TRBV10-3	.	.	TRBJ2-3	CAIRSLAPGRGSADTQYF	TGTGCCATCCGGTCCCTGGCCCCTGGGAGGGGGTCCGCAGATACGCAGTATTTT
TRBV6-1	.	.	TRBJ1-2	CASSEAPGGPYGYAF	TGTGCCAGCAGTGAAGCGCCTGGTGGGCCTTATGGCTACGCCTTC
TRBV18	.	TRBD2	TRBJ2-1	CASSLAGGPHNEQFF	TGTGCCAGCTCGTTAGCGGGAGGGCCCCACAATGAGCAGTTCTTC
TRBV5-1	few	TRBD1	TRBJ2-2	CASSLGQGGLRSGELFF	TGCGCCAGCAGCTTGGGCCAAGGGGGCCTAAGATCCGGGGAGCTGTTTTTT
TRBV30	.	.	TRBJ1-1	CAWKPQVVTEAFF	TGTGCCTGGAAGCCCCAGGTTGTCACTGAAGCTTTCTTT
TRBV5-1	few	.	TRBJ2-3	CASSYRTEDTQYF	TGCGCCAGCAGCTACCGGACAGAAGATACGCAGTATTTT
TRBV5-6	few	TRBD1	TRBJ2-7	CASSSGQPSYEQYF	TGTGCCAGCAGCTCGGGACAGCCCTCCTACGAGCAGTACTTC
TRBV7-2	.	.	TRBJ1-5	CASSLRVGGANQPQHF	TGTGCCAGCAGCTTAAGAGTCGGGGGGGCCAATCAGCCCCAGCATTTT
TRBV30	.	TRBD2	TRBJ2-5	CAWGEPSGGFRETQYF	TGTGCCTGGGGGGAGCCTAGCGGGGGGTTTCGAGAGACCCAGTACTTC
TRBV2	few	TRBD1	TRBJ1-2	CASSTGTGIYGYTF	TGTGCCAGCAGTACCGGGACAGGGATCTATGGCTACACCTTC
TRBV6-6	.	TRBD2	TRBJ2-2	CASSGLAGANTGELFF	TGTGCCAGCAGTGGACTAGCGGGGGCGAACACCGGGGAGCTGTTTTTT
TRBV2	.	TRBD1	TRBJ1-1	CASSSRTGGAEAFF	TGTGCCAGCAGTTCCCGGACAGGCGGCGCTGAAGCTTTCTTT
TRBV19	.	.	TRBJ2-2	CASSNVARALANTGELFF	TGTGCCAGTAGTAATGTAGCGAGAGCTCTAGCGAACACCGGGGAGCTGTTTTTT
TRBV29-1	.	TRBD2	TRBJ2-3	CSVDSGGTDTQYF	TGCAGCGTAGATAGCGGGGGCACAGATACGCAGTATTTT
TRBV18	.	TRBD1	TRBJ1-5	CASSPRGQGAYQPQHF	TGTGCCAGCTCACCACGAGGACAGGGGGCTTATCAGCCCCAGCATTTT
TRBV25-1	.	.	TRBJ2-2	CASSEYGGNTGELFF	TGTGCCAGCAGTGAATACGGGGGGAACACCGGGGAGCTGTTTTTT
TRBV5-6	.	TRBD1	TRBJ2-3	CASSNGQGYPDTQYF	TGTGCCAGCAGCAACGGACAGGGGTACCCAGATACGCAGTATTTT
TRBV5-1	few	TRBD2	TRBJ2-7	CASSSETSATYEQYF	TGCGCCAGCAGCTCTGAGACTAGCGCTACCTACGAGCAGTACTTC
TRBV9	.	TRBD2	TRBJ2-1	CASSAGVGGGNEQFF	TGTGCCAGCAGCGCCGGAGTGGGGGGAGGGAATGAGCAGTTCTTC
TRBV7-2	.	.	TRBJ2-7	CASSPPGQARGYEQYF	TGTGCCAGCAGCCCCCCCGGGCAGGCCAGGGGCTACGAGCAGTACTTC
TRBV19	few	TRBD2	TRBJ2-1	CASSTSMLAGASEQFF	TGTGCCAGTTCAACCAGTATGCTAGCGGGAGCCAGTGAGCAGTTCTTC
TRBV5-1	few	.	TRBJ2-5	CASSLGLAIQETQYF	TGCGCCAGCAGCTTAGGTCTAGCAATACAAGAGACCCAGTACTTC
TRBV9	.	.	TRBJ2-1	CASTPEGTPYNEQFF	TGTGCCAGCACCCCCGAGGGTACCCCCTACAATGAGCAGTTCTTC
TRBV6-4	.	TRBD1	TRBJ1-1	CASKCGQERMNTEAFF	TGTGCCAGCAAGTGTGGACAGGAGAGAATGAACACTGAAGCTTTCTTT